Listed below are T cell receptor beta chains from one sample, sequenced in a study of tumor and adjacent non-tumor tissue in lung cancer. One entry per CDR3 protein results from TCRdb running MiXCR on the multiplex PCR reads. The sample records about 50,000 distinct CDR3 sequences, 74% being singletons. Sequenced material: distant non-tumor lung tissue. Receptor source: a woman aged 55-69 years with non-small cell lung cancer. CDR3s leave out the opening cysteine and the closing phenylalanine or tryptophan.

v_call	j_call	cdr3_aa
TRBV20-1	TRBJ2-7	SVRGTCGMSEQY
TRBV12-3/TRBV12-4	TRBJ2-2	ASSRQGLNIGELF
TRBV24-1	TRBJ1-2	ATSNRGRNYGYT
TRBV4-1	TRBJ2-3	ASSQRGLGTNTQY
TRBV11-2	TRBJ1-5	ASSMTGTDQPQH
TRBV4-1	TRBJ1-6	TSSLLWTRMNSPLH
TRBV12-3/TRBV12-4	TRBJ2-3	ASSGWDRGPDTQY
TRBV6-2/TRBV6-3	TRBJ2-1	ARSRQSSYNEQF
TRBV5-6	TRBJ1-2	ASSLWWDIHNYGYT
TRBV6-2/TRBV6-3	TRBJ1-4	ASRNFGEPDSSNERQF
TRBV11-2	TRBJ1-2	ASSPSTSDMSYGYT
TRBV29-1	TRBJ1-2	SVEDLPGQPSPWGYT
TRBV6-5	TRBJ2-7	ASAPGLDREYEQY
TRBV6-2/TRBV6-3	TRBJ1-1	ASITDWVNTVAF
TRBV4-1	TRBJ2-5	PSNQDGLAGGETQY
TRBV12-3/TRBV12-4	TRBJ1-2	ASSEGLGRAV
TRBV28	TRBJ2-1	ASSLGGQELNEQF
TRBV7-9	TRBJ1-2	ASSLASGVNGGYT
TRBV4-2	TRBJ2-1	ASSQDRASGDLNKQF
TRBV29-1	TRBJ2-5	SVQGVQETLY
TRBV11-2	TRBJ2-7	ASSNIWGAVEQY
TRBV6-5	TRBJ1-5	ASSTVWGGGQPQH
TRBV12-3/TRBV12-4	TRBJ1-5	ASSFSIGNQPQH
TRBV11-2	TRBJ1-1	TSSYGTGGYIEAF
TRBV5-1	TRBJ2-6	ASSLWASGANVLT
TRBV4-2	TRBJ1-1	ASSPGIEAF
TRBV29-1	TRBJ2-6	SVVSSEANVLI
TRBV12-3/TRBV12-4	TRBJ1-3	ASSLKNYGNTIY
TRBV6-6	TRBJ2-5	VSRGTGFETQY
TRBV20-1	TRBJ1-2	SARSQGPGDYEGYT
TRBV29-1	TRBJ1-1	SVGPDGTGFEAF
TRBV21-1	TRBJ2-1	ASSKARVSGRASFNEQF
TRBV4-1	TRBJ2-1	ASSRTPGLAGGNVYNEQF
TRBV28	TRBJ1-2	TSSLGNRDSYT
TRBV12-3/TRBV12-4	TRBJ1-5	ACAAGGSNQPQH
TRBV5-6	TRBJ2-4	ASRKQGHVIDIQY
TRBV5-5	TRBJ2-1	ASSLGPGGSYDEQF
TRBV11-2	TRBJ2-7	ASSCGTSGSYEKY
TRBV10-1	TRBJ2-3	ASGERGAEDTQY
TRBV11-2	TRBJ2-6	ANSNQSGANLLT
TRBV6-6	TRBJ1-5	ASRFDRVRQPQH
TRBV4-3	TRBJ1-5	ASSLSRTQSQH
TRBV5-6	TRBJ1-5	ASSYGGAIQPQH
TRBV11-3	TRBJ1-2	ASSPQGNYDYT
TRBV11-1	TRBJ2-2	ASSPRLAGETTGELF
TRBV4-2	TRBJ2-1	ARSPGGNSYNEQF
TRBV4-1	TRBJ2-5	ACSQDVGPQETQY